The rows below give T cell receptor beta chains drawn from one sample of a study of blood T cell repertoires in COVID-19. Profiled with immunoSEQ multiplex PCR; TCRdb holds only in-frame clones, not every one. Here the sample spans around 60,000 clones, 65% to 90% being singletons. Material: peripheral blood. These receptors were obtained from a man aged 35 to 55 with acute or convalescent COVID-19. Both conserved end residues are part of each CDR3. The D gene is left open where the match is weak. A clone size is listed for some rows: how often the clone was seen (once, few, many), or a class if it is expanded.

-	18	TRBV11-2	TRBJ1-2	-	TGTGCCAGCAGCTGGATGCGGGGGGATTGGGCCCGAAACTATGGCTACACCTTC	CASSWMRGDWARNYGYTF
TRBD1	17	TRBV3-1/TRBV3-2	TRBJ2-7	-	TGTGCCAGCAGCCAAGATTCGCCGGGGACAGGGCCTTGGGAGCAGTACTTC	CASSQDSPGTGPWEQYF
TRBD1	17	TRBV12-5	TRBJ2-7	-	TGTGCTAGTGGTTTGGCCAGCTTGACAGGGGCGACGTACGAGCAGTACTTC	CASGLASLTGATYEQYF
TRBD1	15	TRBV3-1/TRBV3-2	TRBJ2-5	-	TGTGCCAGCAGCCCCCGCGGGACAGGGGCAGAGACCCAGTACTTC	CASSPRGTGAETQYF
-	14	TRBV15	TRBJ1-5	-	TGTGCCACCAGCAGAGGGGGAGAAAATCAGCCCCAGCATTTT	CATSRGGENQPQHF
-	14	TRBV6-6	TRBJ1-5	-	TGTGCCAGCACCCCCGTGGGGGGGGGTCAGCCCCAGCATTTT	CASTPVGGGQPQHF
-	13	TRBV5-1	TRBJ1-6	-	TGCGCCAGCAGCTTGTTAGGACAGAATATCCTCCACTTT	CASSLLGQNILHF
-	15	TRBV3-1/TRBV3-2	TRBJ2-3	-	TGTGCCAGCAGCCAAGGCTGGTCTGCGGCAGATACGCAGTATTTT	CASSQGWSAADTQYF
-	14	TRBV29-1	TRBJ1-1	once	TGCAGCGTTGTTGACAGGACTCGGAACACTGAAGCTTTCTTT	CSVVDRTRNTEAFF
TRBD1	15	TRBV5-1	TRBJ2-1	few	TGCGCCAGCACCCGACAGGGGAACCGTGAAAATGAGCAGTTCTTC	CASTRQGNRENEQFF
TRBD1	11	TRBV5-1	TRBJ2-3	-	TGCGCCAGCAGCTTGCAGGGGGCGCAGTATTTT	CASSLQGAQYF
-	13	TRBV19	TRBJ1-3	once	TGTGCCTGCCTCAGGCAGGGAGGAAACACCATATATTTT	CACLRQGGNTIYF
-	13	TRBV5-1	TRBJ1-2	few	TGCGCCAGCAGCTTGGCCAGATACTATGGCTACACCTTC	CASSLARYYGYTF
-	15	TRBV7-9	TRBJ1-1	-	TGTGCCAGCAGCGACTTGAGGGGGAAGTTGGGTGAAGCTTTCTTT	CASSDLRGKLGEAFF
-	13	TRBV18	TRBJ1-2	-	TGTGCCAGCTCACCGGTCAGGGAGGGAGGCTACACCTTC	CASSPVREGGYTF
TRBD1	15	TRBV3-1/TRBV3-2	TRBJ1-6	-	TGTGCCAGCAGCCAGATTGGGACAGATAATTCACCCCTCCACTTT	CASSQIGTDNSPLHF
-	16	TRBV6-5	TRBJ1-6	-	TGTGCCAGCAGTTCCCCCGTCGGGTTTGGTGCTTCACCCCTCCACTTT	CASSSPVGFGASPLHF
-	12	TRBV29-1	TRBJ1-1	-	TGCAGCGTTGAGAGGGGGGGTGCTGAAGCTTTCTTT	CSVERGGAEAFF
-	15	TRBV7-3	TRBJ2-5	-	TGTGCCAGCAGCTCGACTGGGACTGCCGGGGAGACCCAGTACTTC	CASSSTGTAGETQYF
-	15	TRBV2	TRBJ1-5	-	TGTGCCAGCAGTGAAGCGGGCAGGGATAATCAGCCCCAGCATTTT	CASSEAGRDNQPQHF
-	13	TRBV14	TRBJ1-2	-	TGTGCCAGCAGCCAAAGTCGGGGGGTCGGCTACACCTTC	CASSQSRGVGYTF
TRBD2	16	TRBV24-1	TRBJ2-3	-	TGTGCCACCAGTGATTTGTCGCGGGGGGGCCGGGGTACGCAGTATTTT	CATSDLSRGGRGTQYF
TRBD1	14	TRBV19	TRBJ2-7	-	TGTGCCAGTAGTATAGGCACAGGGGCCTACGAGCAGTACTTC	CASSIGTGAYEQYF
-	15	TRBV11-2	TRBJ1-1	-	TGTGCCAGCAGCATCTCGGGGGGAACGAACACTGAAGCTTTCTTT	CASSISGGTNTEAFF
-	15	TRBV7-6	TRBJ1-4	-	TGTGCCAGCAGCTTATGGGGGCTGGCTAATGAAAAACTGTTTTTT	CASSLWGLANEKLFF
TRBD1	17	TRBV12-5	TRBJ2-7	-	TGTGCTAGTGGCGCCGACCCCCGGACAGGGAAGGACTACGAGCAGTACTTC	CASGADPRTGKDYEQYF
TRBD1	16	TRBV14	TRBJ2-6	-	TGTGCCAGCAGCAACCGGGACAGGGTCGGGGCCAACGTCCTGACTTTC	CASSNRDRVGANVLTF